This T cell receptor (beta chain) is drawn from a study of blood T cell repertoires in COVID-19. V was shortened by 3 bases and J by 2 bases, with 10 bases between the two germline ends. In germline, CDR1 is MNHEY, CDR2 SMNVEV (reference sequence). The CDR3 loop spans 15 amino acids. This clone has just a few counts. Libraries were prepared by immunoSEQ multiplex PCR; TCRdb keeps only in-frame clonotypes and omits some of them. The sample consists of under 200,000 clones, over 75% of them appearing once. Sequenced input: PBMCs or T cells enriched from blood (not recorded which). The rearrangement links TRBV27 to TRBJ2-2; D is ambiguous. The sequence was collected from a man aged 50-60 years who had recovered from COVID-19. The CDR3 region is CASSFYGANTGELFF. In DNA form, the CDR3 reads TGTGCCAGCAGTTTCTACGGAGCCAACACCGGGGAGCTGTTTTTT.